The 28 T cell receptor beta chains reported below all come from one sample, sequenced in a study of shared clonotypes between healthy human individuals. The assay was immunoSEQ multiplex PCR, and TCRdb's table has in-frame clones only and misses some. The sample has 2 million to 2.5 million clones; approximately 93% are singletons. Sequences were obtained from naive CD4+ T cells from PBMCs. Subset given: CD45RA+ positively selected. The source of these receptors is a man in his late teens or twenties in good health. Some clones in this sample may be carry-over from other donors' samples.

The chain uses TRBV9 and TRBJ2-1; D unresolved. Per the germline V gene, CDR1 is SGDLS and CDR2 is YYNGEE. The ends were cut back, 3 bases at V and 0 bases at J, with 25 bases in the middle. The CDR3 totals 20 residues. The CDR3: CASSAPPRTEYQSSYNEQFF. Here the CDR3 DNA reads TGTGCCAGCAGCGCCCCCCCGAGGACGGAGTATCAAAGCTCCTACAATGAGCAGTTCTTC.

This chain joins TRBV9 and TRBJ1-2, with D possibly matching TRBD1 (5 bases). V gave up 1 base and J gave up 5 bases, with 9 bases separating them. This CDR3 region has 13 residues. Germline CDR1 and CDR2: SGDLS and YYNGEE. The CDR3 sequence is CASSVREGYGYTF. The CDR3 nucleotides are TGTGCCAGCAGCGTACGAGAGGGGTATGGCTACACCTTC.

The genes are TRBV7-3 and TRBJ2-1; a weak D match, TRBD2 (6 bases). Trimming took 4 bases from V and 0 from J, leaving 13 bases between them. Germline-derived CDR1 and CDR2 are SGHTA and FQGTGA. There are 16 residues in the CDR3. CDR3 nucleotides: TGTGCCAGCAGCTCCTTCGGGGGATACTCCTACAATGAGCAGTTCTTC. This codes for CASSSFGGYSYNEQFF.

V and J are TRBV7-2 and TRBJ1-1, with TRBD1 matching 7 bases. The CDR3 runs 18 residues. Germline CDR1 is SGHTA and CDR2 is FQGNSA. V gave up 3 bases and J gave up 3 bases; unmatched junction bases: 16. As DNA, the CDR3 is TGTGCCAGCAGCTTGCAGGCCAGGGGGTCTGTAAGGGACACTGAAGCTTTCTTT. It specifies CASSLQARGSVRDTEAFF.

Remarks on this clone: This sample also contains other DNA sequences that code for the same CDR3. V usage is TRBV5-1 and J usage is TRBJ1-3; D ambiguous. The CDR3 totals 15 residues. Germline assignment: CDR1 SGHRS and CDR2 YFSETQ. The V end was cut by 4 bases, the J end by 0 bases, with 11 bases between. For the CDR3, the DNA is TGCGCCAGCAGCCGCGACCTTAGCTCTGGAAACACCATATATTTT. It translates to CASSRDLSSGNTIYF.

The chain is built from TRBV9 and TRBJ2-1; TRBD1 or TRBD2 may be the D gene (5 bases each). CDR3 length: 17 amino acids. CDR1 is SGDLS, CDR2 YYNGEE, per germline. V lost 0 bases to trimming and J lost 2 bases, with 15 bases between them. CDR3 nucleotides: TGTGCCAGCAGCGTAGGGTTAGTAGGGGACGCCTACAATGAGCAGTTCTTC. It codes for CASSVGLVGDAYNEQFF.

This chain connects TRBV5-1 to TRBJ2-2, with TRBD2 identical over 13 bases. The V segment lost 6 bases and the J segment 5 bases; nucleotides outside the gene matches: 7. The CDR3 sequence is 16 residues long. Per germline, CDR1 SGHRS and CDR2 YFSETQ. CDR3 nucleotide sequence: TGCGCCAGCAAACTAGCGGGAGGGCCGTTTACCGGGGAGCTGTTTTTT. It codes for CASKLAGGPFTGELFF.

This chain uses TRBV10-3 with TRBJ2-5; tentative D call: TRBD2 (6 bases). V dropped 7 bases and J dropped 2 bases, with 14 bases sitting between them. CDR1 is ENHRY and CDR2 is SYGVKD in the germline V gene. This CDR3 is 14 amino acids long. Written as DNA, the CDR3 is TGTGCCATCAAGCAGTCAGGAGGGCAAGAGACCCAGTACTTC. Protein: CAIKQSGGQETQYF.

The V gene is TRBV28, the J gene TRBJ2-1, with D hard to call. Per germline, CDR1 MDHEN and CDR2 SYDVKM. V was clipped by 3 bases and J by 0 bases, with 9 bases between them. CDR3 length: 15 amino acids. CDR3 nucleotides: TGTGCCAGCAGTTTTCGTCGCGACTCCTACAATGAGCAGTTCTTC. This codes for CASSFRRDSYNEQFF.

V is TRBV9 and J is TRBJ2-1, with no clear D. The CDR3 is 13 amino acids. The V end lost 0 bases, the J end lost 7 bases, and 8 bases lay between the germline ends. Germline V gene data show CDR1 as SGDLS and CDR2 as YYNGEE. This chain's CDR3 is CASSVGDRNEQFF. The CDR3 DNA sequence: TGTGCCAGCAGCGTAGGGGATAGGAATGAGCAGTTCTTC.

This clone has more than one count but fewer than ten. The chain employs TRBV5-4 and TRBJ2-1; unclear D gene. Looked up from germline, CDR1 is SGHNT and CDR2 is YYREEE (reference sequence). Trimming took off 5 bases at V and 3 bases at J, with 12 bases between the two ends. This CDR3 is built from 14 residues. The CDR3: CASSRAAVYNEQFF. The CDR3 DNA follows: TGTGCCAGCAGTCGAGCTGCGGTCTACAATGAGCAGTTCTTC.

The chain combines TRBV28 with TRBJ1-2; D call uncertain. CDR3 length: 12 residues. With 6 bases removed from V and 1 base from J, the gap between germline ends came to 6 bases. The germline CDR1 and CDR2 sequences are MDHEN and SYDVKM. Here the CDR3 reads CASRMVNYGYTF. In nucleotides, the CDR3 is TGTGCCAGCAGAATGGTTAACTATGGCTACACCTTC.

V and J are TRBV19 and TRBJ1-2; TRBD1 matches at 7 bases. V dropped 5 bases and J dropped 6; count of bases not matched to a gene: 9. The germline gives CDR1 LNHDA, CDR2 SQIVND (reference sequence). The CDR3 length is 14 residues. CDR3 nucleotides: TGTGCCAGTAGTCTTGAGACAGGGACACATGGCTACACCTTC. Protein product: CASSLETGTHGYTF.

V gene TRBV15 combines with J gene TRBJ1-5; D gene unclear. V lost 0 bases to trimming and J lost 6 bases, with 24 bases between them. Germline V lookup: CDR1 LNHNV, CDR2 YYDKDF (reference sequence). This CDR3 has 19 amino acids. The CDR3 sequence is CATSRDRPGLEAPGQPQHF. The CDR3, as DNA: TGTGCCACCAGCAGAGATCGTCCCGGACTGGAAGCCCCCGGTCAGCCCCAGCATTTT.

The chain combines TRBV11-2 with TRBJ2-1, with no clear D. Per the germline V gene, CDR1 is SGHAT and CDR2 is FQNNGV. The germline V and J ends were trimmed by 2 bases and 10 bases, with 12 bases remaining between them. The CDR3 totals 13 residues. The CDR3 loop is CASSLPSMREQFF. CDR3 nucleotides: TGTGCCAGCAGCTTACCGAGCATGAGGGAGCAGTTCTTC.

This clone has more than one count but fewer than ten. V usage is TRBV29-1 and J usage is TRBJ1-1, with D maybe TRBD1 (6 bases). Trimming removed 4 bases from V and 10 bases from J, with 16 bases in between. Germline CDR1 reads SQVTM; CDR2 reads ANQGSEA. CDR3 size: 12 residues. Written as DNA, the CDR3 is TGCAGCGTTGTCGCCTATCCCAGGGGAGCTTTCTTT. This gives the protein CSVVAYPRGAFF.

CDR3 nucleotides: TGTGCCAGCAGTTACTTTGGGACAGGGGGATCTGGGGAGCTGTTTTTT. Its translation is CASSYFGTGGSGELFF. The chain uses TRBV6-5 and TRBJ2-2, with 11 bases that match TRBD1. Germline V CDR1 and CDR2: MNHEY, SVGAGI. CDR3 length equals 16 residues. Trimming cost V 1 base and J 8 bases; bases outside gene matches: 6.

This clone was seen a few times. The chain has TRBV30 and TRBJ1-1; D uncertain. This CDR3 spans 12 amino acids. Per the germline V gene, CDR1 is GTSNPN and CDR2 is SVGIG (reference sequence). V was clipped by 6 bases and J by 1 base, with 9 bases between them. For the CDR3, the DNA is TGTGCCTGCATCGGACGGAACACTGAAGCTTTCTTT. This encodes CACIGRNTEAFF.

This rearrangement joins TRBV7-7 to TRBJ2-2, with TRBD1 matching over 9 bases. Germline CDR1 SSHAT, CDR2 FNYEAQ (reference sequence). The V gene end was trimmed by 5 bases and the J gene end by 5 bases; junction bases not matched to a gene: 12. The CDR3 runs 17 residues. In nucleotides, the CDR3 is TGTGCCAGCAGCCCTATCCCGGGACAGGGCGATACCGGGGAGCTGTTTTTT. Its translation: CASSPIPGQGDTGELFF.

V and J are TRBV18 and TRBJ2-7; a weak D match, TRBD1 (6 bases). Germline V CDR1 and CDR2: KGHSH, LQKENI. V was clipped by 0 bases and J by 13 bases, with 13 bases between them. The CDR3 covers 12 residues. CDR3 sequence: CASSPPSRGLYF. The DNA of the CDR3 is TGTGCCAGCTCACCACCGTCCAGGGGTTTATACTTC.

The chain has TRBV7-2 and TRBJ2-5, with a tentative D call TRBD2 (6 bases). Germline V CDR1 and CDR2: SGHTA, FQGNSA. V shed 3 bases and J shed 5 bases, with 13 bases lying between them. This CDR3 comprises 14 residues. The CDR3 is CASSFTRGYETQYF. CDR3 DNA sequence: TGTGCCAGCAGCTTTACTCGGGGGTACGAGACCCAGTACTTC.

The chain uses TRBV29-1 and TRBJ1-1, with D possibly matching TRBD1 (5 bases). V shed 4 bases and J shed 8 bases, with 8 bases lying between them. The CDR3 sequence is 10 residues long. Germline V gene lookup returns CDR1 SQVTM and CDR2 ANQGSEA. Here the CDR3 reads CSVGGWEAFF. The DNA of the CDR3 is TGCAGCGTTGGGGGGTGGGAAGCTTTCTTT.

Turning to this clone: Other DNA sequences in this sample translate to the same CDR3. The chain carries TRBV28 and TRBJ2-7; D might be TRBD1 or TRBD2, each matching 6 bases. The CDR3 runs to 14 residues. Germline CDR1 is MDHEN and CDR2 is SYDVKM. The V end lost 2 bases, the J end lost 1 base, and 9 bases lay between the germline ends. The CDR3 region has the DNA TGTGCCAGCAGTTTAGGAGGGGGGTCCTACGAGCAGTACTTC. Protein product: CASSLGGGSYEQYF.

Here the CDR3 reads CATKGPLRSYEQYF. For the CDR3, the DNA is TGCGCCACCAAAGGACCCCTCCGCTCCTACGAGCAGTACTTC. The chain employs TRBV10-2 and TRBJ2-7; D gene uncertain. Trimming shortened V by 10 bases and J by 0 bases, and 16 bases separated the two germline ends. The germline V gene encodes CDR1 WSHSY and CDR2 SAAADI. The CDR3 loop spans 14 amino acids.

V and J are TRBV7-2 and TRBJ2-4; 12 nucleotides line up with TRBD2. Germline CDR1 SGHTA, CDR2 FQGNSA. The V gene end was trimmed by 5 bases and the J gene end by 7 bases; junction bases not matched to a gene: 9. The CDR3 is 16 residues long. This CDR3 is CASSPPSGRGRNIQYF. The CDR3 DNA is TGTGCCAGCAGCCCCCCTAGCGGGAGGGGGCGGAACATTCAGTACTTC.

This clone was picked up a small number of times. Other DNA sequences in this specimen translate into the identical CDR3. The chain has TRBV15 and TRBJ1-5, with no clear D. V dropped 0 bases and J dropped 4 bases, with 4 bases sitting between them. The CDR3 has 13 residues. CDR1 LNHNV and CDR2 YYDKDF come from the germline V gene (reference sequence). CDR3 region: CATSRDLNQPQHF. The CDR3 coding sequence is TGTGCCACCAGCAGAGATTTGAATCAGCCCCAGCATTTT.

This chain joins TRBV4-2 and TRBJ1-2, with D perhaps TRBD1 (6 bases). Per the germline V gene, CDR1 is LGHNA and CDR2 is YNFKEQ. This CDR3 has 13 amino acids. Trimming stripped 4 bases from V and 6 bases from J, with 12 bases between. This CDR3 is CASSLAGVDGYTF. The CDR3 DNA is TGTGCCAGCAGCCTGGCAGGGGTAGATGGCTACACCTTC.

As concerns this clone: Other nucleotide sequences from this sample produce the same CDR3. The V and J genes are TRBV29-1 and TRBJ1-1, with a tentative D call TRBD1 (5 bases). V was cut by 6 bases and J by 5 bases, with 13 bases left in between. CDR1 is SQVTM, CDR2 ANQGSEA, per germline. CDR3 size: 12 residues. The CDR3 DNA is TGCAGCGTCCCATCCGGGGGGACTGAAGCTTTCTTT. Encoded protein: CSVPSGGTEAFF.